This T cell receptor beta chain was recorded in a study of memory CD4+ T cells and cytomegalovirus serostatus. As for this clone: An end of the junction does not agree with germline; a read error may underlie this.

Original handling: Out-of-frame sequences were removed, leaving 2 million or so distinct TCRbeta sequences. TCRdb's table, derived via immunoSEQ multiplex PCR, lists solely in-frame clones and lacks some. Clone size and the V and J calls come from that table; the DNA yielded D and trimming. The repertoire includes about 64,000 clones, 70% to 80% of them detected once, and about 1% sits in the top ten. The sort gate was single viable CD3+CD4+CD8-CD45RO+ cells for memory CD4+ T cells. Positive selection with CD4 microbeads enriched total CD4+ T cells. The CDR3 has 8 amino acids. Germline V lookup: CDR1 DFQATT, CDR2 SNEGSKA (reference sequence).

Sample: memory CD4+ T cells from blood. The receptor was derived from an adult in good health and CMV-seronegative. V is TRBV20-1 and J is TRBJ1-1; unclear D gene. The chain's CDR3 is CSGGVSSF. DNA for the CDR3: TGCAGTGGGGGAGTCAGCTCCTTT.